This note documents a single T cell receptor (beta chain) sequence. Germline loops: CDR1 WSHSY, CDR2 SAAADI. V shed 3 bases and J shed 7 bases, with 13 bases lying between them. The length of the CDR3 is 13 residues. The source of the sample is a study of blood T cell repertoires in COVID-19. Clones were read by immunoSEQ multiplex PCR, and TCRdb kept only the in-frame ones, dropping some. The repertoire holds about 260,000 clones, with 88% as singletons. The sample was peripheral blood. This TCR came from a human donor in a cohort sampled during active COVID-19. The V and J genes are TRBV10-2 and TRBJ2-7, with a possible D match to TRBD1 (6 bases). CDR3 region: CASSEQGRGEQYF. The DNA of the CDR3 is TGCGCCAGCAGTGAACAGGGTAGAGGTGAGCAGTACTTC.